This paragraph reports one TCR beta chain. The antigen is not known. This record comes from a study of CXCR3-negative and CXCR3-positive naive CD8 T cells. The libraries of TRB cDNA were constructed through 5' RACE using UMI labels. Using the 5' RACE reads, TCRdb records one entry per CDR3 protein without DNA. This sample's clone table lists 100,000 to 150,000 distinct CDR3 sequences. Overall study findings and caveats: The level of CXCR3 expression partially decreased after cryopreservation; the majority of assays used fresh PBMCs. Naive CXCR3-positive and CXCR3-negative cells shared TRBV-TRBJ usage; memory cells diverged. Naive cells with CXCR3 showed TRB CDR3s that were more hydrophobic than those in CXCR3-negative naive cells.

CD45RO-CCR7+CD27+CD95- defined naive CD8+ T cells. Germline CDR1 SEHNR, CDR2 FQNEAQ (reference sequence). This CDR3 region has 12 residues. The rearrangement uses TRBV7-9 and TRBJ1-5; with no DNA, the TCRdb D assignment of TRBD1 cannot be verified. The clonotype was recovered from a human donor in good health. Some clones in this sample may be carry-over from other donors' samples. Sequencing input: naive CXCR3- CD8+ T cells from blood. Subset of the sample: CD45RO-CCR7+CD27+CD95- naive CD8+ T cells lacking CXCR3 (TNR3-). CDR3 sequence: CASSLDAGTQHF.